A selection of T cell receptor beta chains follows, all from one sample in a study of cytomegalovirus exposure and HLA in healthy donors. The data were produced by immunoSEQ multiplex PCR, yet TCRdb's version contains in-frame clones alone and is incomplete. The data show 40,000 or so clones, about nine tenths seen once. The sequencing input was PBMCs. These receptors were taken from a woman between 40 and 55 years old in good health and CMV-seropositive. CDR3s include the opening cysteine and the closing phenylalanine or tryptophan. Each record gives: J gene, V gene, D gene, clone size, CDR3 DNA, CDR3 protein. A D gene is named only where the DNA matches it firmly. The size of a clone is reported for some rows only, either as once, few or many, or as a class for expanded clones.

J: TRBJ1-2; V: TRBV6-1; D: TRBD1; size: -; DNA: TGTGCCAGCAGTGATAGGACAGGGGGTCGCTATGGCTACACCTTC; CDR3: CASSDRTGGRYGYTF
J: TRBJ1-1; V: TRBV6-5; D: TRBD1; size: -; DNA: TGTGCCAGCAGTAGTTCGCCGGGACAGGGAAGTAAAGCTTTCTTT; CDR3: CASSSSPGQGSKAFF
J: TRBJ1-5; V: TRBV6-5; D: -; size: -; DNA: TGTGCCAGCAAGAGGGATAGCAATCAGCCCCAGCATTTT; CDR3: CASKRDSNQPQHF
J: TRBJ2-7; V: TRBV14; D: -; size: -; DNA: TGTGCCAGCAGCCAAGTCGCAGGACAGTCGCCCTATAGCCGGGGATACGAGCAGTACTTC; CDR3: CASSQVAGQSPYSRGYEQYF
J: TRBJ2-2; V: TRBV29-1; D: -; size: -; DNA: TGCAGCGTGCGCGCGTACACCGGGGAGCTGTTTTTT; CDR3: CSVRAYTGELFF
J: TRBJ2-4; V: TRBV14; D: TRBD2; size: -; DNA: TGTGCCAGCAGCAGCACTCTAAGCGGGGGGGTAGCCAAAAACATTCAGTACTTC; CDR3: CASSSTLSGGVAKNIQYF
J: TRBJ2-7; V: TRBV6-8; D: TRBD2; size: -; DNA: TGTGCCAGCAGTAATTCCGGCGGGAGTTACGAGCAGTACTTC; CDR3: CASSNSGGSYEQYF
J: TRBJ1-2; V: TRBV19; D: -; size: -; DNA: TGTGCCAGTAGTCCGACAGGCTACTATGGCTACACCTTC; CDR3: CASSPTGYYGYTF
J: TRBJ1-3; V: TRBV6-5; D: -; size: -; DNA: TGTGCCAGCAGTTACTCTCTGGGAAACACCATATATTTT; CDR3: CASSYSLGNTIYF
J: TRBJ2-1; V: TRBV2; D: TRBD2; size: -; DNA: TGTGCCAGCGGGGGACTAGCGGGATCCACCCCCAATGAGCAGTTCTTC; CDR3: CASGGLAGSTPNEQFF
J: TRBJ1-5; V: TRBV6-5; D: TRBD1; size: -; DNA: TGTGCCAGCAGTTCTCAGGGGGCTGTGGGTCAGCCCCAGCATTTT; CDR3: CASSSQGAVGQPQHF
J: TRBJ2-1; V: TRBV27; D: -; size: -; DNA: TGTGCCAGCAGTCCCCTATTCGCGGCCTACAATGAGCAGTTCTTC; CDR3: CASSPLFAAYNEQFF
J: TRBJ2-3; V: TRBV29-1; D: -; size: -; DNA: TGCAGCGTCCAAGTGGGAGGAGGAGGGACAGATACGCAGTATTTT; CDR3: CSVQVGGGGTDTQYF
J: TRBJ1-6; V: TRBV30; D: TRBD1; size: -; DNA: TGTGCCTGGGAGCTGGGCTGGGGACAGTTAAATTCACCCCTCCACTTT; CDR3: CAWELGWGQLNSPLHF
J: TRBJ1-1; V: TRBV28; D: TRBD1; size: -; DNA: TGTGCCAGCAGAACACCTAGGACAGGGGGTTTTTACACTGAAGCTTTCTTT; CDR3: CASRTPRTGGFYTEAFF
J: TRBJ2-1; V: TRBV19; D: -; size: -; DNA: TGTGCCAGTAGTACCCCAGGGGCCTATGATGAGCAGTTCTTC; CDR3: CASSTPGAYDEQFF
J: TRBJ2-5; V: TRBV6-1; D: -; size: -; DNA: TGTGCCAGCAGCGGGGTTGTAAGGGAGACCCAGTACTTC; CDR3: CASSGVVRETQYF
J: TRBJ1-1; V: TRBV11-3; D: -; size: once; DNA: TGTGCCAGCAGCTTACGGTCCGACACTGAAGCTTTCTTT; CDR3: CASSLRSDTEAFF
J: TRBJ2-7; V: TRBV29-1; D: -; size: -; DNA: TGCAGCGTTGAAGAAGACTCGGGGGATGAGCAGTACTTC; CDR3: CSVEEDSGDEQYF
J: TRBJ2-7; V: TRBV6-6; D: TRBD1; size: -; DNA: TGTGCCAGCAGTTTCGGACAGGGGCCCTACGAGCAGTACTTC; CDR3: CASSFGQGPYEQYF